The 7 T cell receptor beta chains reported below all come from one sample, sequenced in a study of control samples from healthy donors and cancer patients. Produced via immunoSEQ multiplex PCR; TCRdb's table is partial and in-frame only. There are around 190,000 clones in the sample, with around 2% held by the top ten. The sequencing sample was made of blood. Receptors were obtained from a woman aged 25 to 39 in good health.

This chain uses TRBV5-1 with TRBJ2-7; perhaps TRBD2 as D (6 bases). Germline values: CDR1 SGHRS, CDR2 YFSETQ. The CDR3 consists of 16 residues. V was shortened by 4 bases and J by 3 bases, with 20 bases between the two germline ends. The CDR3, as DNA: TGCGCCAGCAGCCAAGGGGACTCCCGGTACAACTACGAGCAGTACTTC. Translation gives CASSQGDSRYNYEQYF.

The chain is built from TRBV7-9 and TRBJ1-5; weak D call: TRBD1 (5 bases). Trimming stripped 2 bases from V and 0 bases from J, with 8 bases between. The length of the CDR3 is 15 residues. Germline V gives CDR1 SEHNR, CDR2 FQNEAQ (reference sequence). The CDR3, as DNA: TGTGCCAGCAGCTTACGGGGGGATAGCAATCAGCCCCAGCATTTT. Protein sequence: CASSLRGDSNQPQHF.

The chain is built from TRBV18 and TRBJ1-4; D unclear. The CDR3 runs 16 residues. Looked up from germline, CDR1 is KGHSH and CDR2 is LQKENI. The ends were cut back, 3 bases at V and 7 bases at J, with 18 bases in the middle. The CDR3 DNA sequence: TGTGCCAGCTCACCCGGCTTTTGGTGGAAAGGTGAAAAACTGTTTTTT. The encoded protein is CASSPGFWWKGEKLFF.

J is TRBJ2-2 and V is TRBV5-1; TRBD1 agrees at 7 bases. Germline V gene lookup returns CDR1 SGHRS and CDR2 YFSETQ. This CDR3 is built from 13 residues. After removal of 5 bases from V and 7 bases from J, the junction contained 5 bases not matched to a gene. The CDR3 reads CASREDRDGELFF. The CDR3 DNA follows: TGCGCCAGCAGAGAAGACAGGGACGGGGAGCTGTTTTTT.

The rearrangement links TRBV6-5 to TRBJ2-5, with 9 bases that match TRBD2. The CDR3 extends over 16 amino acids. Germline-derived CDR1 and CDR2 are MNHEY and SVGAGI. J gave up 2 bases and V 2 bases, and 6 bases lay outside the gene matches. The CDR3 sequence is CASSYGGGGAQETQYF. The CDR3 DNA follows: TGTGCCAGCAGTTACGGCGGGGGGGGCGCGCAAGAGACCCAGTACTTC.

The CDR3 sequence is CASTPSVWETQYF. The CDR3 DNA sequence: TGTGCCAGCACCCCTAGCGTGTGGGAGACCCAGTACTTC. The rearrangement uses TRBV6-6 and TRBJ2-5; D is perhaps TRBD2 (6 bases). The CDR3 runs 13 residues. V lost 7 bases, J lost 5 bases, and 14 bases lay in between. Germline V lookup: CDR1 MNHNY, CDR2 SVGAGI (reference sequence).

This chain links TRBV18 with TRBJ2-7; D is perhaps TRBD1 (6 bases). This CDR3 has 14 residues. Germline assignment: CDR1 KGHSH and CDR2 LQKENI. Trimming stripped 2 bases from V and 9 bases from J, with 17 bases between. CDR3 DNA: TGTGCCAGCTCACCAAGTGCAGGGGTGCTTGGGCAGTACTTC. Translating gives CASSPSAGVLGQYF.